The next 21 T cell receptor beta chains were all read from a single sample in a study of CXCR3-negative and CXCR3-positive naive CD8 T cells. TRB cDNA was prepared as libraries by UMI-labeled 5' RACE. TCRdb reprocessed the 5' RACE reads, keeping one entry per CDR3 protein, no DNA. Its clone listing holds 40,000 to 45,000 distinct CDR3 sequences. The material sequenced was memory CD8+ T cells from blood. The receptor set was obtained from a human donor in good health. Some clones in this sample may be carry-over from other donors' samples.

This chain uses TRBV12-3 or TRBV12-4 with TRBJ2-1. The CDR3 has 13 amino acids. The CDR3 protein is CASSFYPAGEQFF.

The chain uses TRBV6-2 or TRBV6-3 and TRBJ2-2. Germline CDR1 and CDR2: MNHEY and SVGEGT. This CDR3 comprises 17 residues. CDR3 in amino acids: CASSYSTAALHTGELFF.

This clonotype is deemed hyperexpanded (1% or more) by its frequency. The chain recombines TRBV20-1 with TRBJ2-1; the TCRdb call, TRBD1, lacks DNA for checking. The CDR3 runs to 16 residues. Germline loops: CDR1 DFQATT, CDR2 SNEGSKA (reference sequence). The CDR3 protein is CSARGDGGSTYNEQFF.

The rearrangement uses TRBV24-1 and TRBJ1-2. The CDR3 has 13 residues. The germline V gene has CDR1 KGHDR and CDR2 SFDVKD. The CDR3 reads CATSDSWSYGYTF.

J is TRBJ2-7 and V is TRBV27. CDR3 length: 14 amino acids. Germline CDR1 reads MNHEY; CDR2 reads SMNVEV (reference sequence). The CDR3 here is CASSSNWDSYEQYF.

CDR3: CASSYSVQGAHGTEAFF. The chain joins TRBV6-6 to TRBJ1-1; TCRdb outputs TRBD1, but without DNA this stays unchecked. The CDR3 covers 17 residues. CDR1 and CDR2 (germline): MNHNY, SVGAGI (reference sequence).

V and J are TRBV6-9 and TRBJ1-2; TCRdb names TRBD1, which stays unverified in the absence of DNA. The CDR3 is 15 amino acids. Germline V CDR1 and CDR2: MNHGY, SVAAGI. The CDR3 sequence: CASSPEGDAEYGYTF.

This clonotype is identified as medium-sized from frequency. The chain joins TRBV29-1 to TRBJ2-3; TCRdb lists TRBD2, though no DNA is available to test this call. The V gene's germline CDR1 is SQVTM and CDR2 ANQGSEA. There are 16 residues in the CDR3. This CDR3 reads CSVVWGGGTNTDTQYF.

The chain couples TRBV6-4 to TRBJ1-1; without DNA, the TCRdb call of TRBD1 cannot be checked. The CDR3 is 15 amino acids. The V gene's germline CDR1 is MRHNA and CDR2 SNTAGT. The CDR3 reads CASSETGTGGTEAFF.

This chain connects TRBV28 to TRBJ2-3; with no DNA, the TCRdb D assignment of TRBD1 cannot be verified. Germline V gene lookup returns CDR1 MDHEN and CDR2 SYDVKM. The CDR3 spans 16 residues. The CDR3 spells CASQKGAGGLSDTQYF.

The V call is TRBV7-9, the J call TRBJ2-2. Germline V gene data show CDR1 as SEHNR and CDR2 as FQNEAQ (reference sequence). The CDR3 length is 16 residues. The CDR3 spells CASSSPGLAYTGELFF.

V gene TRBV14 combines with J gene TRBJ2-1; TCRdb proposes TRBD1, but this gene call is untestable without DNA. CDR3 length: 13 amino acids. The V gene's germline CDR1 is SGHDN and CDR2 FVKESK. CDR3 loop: CASSLQGGNEQFF.

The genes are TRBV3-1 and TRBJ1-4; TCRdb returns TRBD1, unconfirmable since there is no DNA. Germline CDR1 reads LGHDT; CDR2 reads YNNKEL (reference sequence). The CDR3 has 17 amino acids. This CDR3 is CASSEGQGRRGNEKLFF.

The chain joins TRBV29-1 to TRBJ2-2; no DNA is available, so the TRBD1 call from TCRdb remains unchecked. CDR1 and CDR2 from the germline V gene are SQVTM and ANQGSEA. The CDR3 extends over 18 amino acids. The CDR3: CSVEGGGDGTGIAGELFF.

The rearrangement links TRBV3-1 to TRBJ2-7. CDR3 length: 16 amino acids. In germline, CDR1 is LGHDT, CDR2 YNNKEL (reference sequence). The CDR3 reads CASSQGWTGSSYEQYF.

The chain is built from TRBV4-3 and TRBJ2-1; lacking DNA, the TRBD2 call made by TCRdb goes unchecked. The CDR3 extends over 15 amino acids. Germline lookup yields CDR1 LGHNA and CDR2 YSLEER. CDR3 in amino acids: CASSLGTSGGSEQFF.

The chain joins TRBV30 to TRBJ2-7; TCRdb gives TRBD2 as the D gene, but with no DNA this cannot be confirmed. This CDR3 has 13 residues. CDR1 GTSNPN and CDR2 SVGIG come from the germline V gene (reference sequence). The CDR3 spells CAWSVASSGEQYF.

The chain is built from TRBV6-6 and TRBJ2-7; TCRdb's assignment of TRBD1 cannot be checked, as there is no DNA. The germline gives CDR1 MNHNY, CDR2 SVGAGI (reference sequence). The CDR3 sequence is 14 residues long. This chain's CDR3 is CASSYSGWGNEQYF.

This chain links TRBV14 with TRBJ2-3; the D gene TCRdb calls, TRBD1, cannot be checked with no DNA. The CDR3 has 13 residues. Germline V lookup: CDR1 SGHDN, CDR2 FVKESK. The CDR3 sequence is CASSLQGADTQYF.

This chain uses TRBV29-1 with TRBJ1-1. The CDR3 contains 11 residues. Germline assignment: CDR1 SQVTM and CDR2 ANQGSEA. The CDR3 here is CSVGVGTEAFF.

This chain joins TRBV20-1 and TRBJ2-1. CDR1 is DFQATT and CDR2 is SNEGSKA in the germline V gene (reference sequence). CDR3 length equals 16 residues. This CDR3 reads CSARDSALSSYNEQFF.